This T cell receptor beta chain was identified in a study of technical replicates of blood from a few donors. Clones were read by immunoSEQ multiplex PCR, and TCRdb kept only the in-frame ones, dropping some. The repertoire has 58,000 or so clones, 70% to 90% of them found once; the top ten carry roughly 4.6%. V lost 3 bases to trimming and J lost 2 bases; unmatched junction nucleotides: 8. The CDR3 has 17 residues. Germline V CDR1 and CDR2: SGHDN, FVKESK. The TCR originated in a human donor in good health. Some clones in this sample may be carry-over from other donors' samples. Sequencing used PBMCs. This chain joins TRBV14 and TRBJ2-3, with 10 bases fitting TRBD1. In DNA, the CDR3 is TGTGCCAGCAGCCATCTACCGGGACAGGGGTCCACAGATACGCAGTATTTT. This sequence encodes CASSHLPGQGSTDTQYF.